What follows describes a single T cell receptor beta chain. The antigen is not known. The data were obtained in a study of human CD8 memory T cell subsets. Findings and caveats of the study: Beta chains alone were the T cell receptor chains sequenced in the study.

In the study, stem-like memory CD8+ T cells, referred to as TSTEM, were defined as cells that were CCR7+ PD-1- TIGIT-. Negative magnetic selection enriched total CD8+ T cells. This CDR3 spans 13 amino acids. Germline V gene sequence: CDR1 MDHEN, CDR2 SYDVKM. TCR beta libraries were made by UMI-labeled 5' RACE. Under the authors' procedure: Whichever TCR beta library was examined, it held between about 2,900 and 20,000 functional CDR3 beta clonotypes. TCRdb reanalyzed the 5' RACE reads, giving one entry per CDR3 protein sequence and no DNA. These V and J calls are TCRdb output, not the study's own analysis. Here the sample table reports 17,000 or so distinct CDR3 sequences.

The sample comprised CD8+ stem-like memory T cells (TSCM and TCM) sorted from PBMCs. Stated subset: stem-like memory CD8 T cells (TSTEM), CCR7+ PD-1- TIGIT-. This clonotype originated in a human donor in good health. J is TRBJ1-5 and V is TRBV28. This chain's CDR3 is CASSWADNQPQHF.